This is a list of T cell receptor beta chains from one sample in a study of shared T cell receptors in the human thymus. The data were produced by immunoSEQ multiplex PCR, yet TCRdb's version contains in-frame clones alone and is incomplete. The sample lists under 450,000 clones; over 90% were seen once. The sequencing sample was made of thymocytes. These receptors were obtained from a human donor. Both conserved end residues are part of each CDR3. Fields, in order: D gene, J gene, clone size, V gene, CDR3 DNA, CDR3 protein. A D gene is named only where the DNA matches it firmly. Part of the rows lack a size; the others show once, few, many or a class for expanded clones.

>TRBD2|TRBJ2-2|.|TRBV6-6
TGTGCCAGCAGTTACGGGGGGGCCGGGGAGCTGTTTTTT
CASSYGGAGELFF
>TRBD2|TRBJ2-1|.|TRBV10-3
TGTGCCATCAAGGCTAGTGGGAGGGTCGATTGGGACAATGAGCAGTTCTTC
CAIKASGRVDWDNEQFF
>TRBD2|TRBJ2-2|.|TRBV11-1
TGTGCCAGCAGCTTAAAGGGACTAGAATACACCGGGGAGCTGTTTTTT
CASSLKGLEYTGELFF
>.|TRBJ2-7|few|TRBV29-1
TGCAGCGTTGTTCGGCGGGAACTTACTTACGAGCAGTACTTC
CSVVRRELTYEQYF
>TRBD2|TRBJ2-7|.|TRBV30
TGTGCCTGGAGTGTCCGACTAGCAGGTTACGAGCAGTACTTC
CAWSVRLAGYEQYF
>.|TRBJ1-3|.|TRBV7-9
TGTGCCCTAGGCAGCCCGGGAAACACCATATATTTT
CALGSPGNTIYF
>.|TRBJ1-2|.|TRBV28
TGTGCCAGCAGTTTAACCGCAGTATGTGGCTATGGCTACACCTTC
CASSLTAVCGYGYTF
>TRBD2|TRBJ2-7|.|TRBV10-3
TGTGCCATCAGTGTGCATCGGGAGGCGGGAGCTTACGAGCAGTACTTC
CAISVHREAGAYEQYF
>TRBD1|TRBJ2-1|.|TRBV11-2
TGTGCCAGCAGCTACCGACAGGGCACCTACAATGAGCAGTTCTTC
CASSYRQGTYNEQFF
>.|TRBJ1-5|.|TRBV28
TGTGCCAGCAGTTTAGTCAGGCAGGGCCCCAATCAGCCCCAGCATTTT
CASSLVRQGPNQPQHF
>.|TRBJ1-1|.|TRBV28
TGTGCCAGCAGTTTAATCCGGAGCACTGAAGCTTTCTTT
CASSLIRSTEAFF
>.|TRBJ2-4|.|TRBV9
TGTGCCAGCCTTGGCGGGACAGCCAAAAACATTCAGTACTTC
CASLGGTAKNIQYF
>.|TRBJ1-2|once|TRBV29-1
TGCAGCGTGACGGGACCAGGCTATGGCTACACCTTC
CSVTGPGYGYTF
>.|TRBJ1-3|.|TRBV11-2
TGTGCCAGCAGCTTAGCTCTCCAGCAGGAGAGAGGAAACACCATATATTTT
CASSLALQQERGNTIYF
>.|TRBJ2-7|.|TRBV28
TGTGCCAGCAGGTCCAGTGGGACGGACTTCCACGAGCAGTACTTC
CASRSSGTDFHEQYF
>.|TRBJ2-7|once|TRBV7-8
TGTGCCAGCAGCTTAGATCAACTCCTCTCCTACGAGCAGTACTTC
CASSLDQLLSYEQYF
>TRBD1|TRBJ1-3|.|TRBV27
TGTGCCAGCAGCCCTTCCGAGGACAGGGAGGGAAACACCATATATTTT
CASSPSEDREGNTIYF
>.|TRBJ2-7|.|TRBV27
TGTGCCAGCAGCTTCGGCCCCTCCTTGGAAGGGATCGCCTACGAGCAGTACTTC
CASSFGPSLEGIAYEQYF
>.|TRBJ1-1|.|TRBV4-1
TGCGCCAGCAGCTTTCGGTGGGTCATGAACACTGAAGCTTTCTTT
CASSFRWVMNTEAFF
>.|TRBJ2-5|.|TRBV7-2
TGTGCCAGCAGCTTACTGTACCAAGAGACCCAGTACTTC
CASSLLYQETQYF
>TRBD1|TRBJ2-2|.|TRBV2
TGTGCCAGCAGCGCCGGGACAGGGCACACCGGGGAGCTGTTTTTT
CASSAGTGHTGELFF
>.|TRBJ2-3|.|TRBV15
TGTGCCACCAGCCGAACCTCTAGCGCACAGAGGGATACGCAGTATTTT
CATSRTSSAQRDTQYF
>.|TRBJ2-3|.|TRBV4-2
TGTGCCAGCAGCCCTCGCGTCAGCACAGATACGCAGTATTTT
CASSPRVSTDTQYF
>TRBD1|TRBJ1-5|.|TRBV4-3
TGCGCCAGCAGCCAAGATATAAGACAGGGTAACAATCAGCCCCAGCATTTT
CASSQDIRQGNNQPQHF
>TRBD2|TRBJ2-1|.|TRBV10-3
TGTGCCATCAGTCCGTCGATTACTAGCGGGAGGAGCAATGAGCAGTTCTTC
CAISPSITSGRSNEQFF
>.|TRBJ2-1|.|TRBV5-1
TGCGCCAGCAGCCACTCACAGGGGGGGTCCTACAATGAGCAGTTCTTC
CASSHSQGGSYNEQFF
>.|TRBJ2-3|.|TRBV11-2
TGTGCCAGCAGCTTAGTCGGCCAGACACCGCAGTATTTT
CASSLVGQTPQYF
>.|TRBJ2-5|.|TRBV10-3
TGTGCCATCAGCTCCCGGAGGGGAGGTGGTTGCGGCGGCGACCAAGAGACCCAGTACTTC
CAISSRRGGGCGGDQETQYF
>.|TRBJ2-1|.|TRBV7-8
TGTGCCAGCAGATTAGAGCCCCAGGGCGCGGGCAATGAGCAGTTCTTC
CASRLEPQGAGNEQFF
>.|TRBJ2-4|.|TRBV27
TGTGCCAGCAGTTTAAGCACAGCAATAGCCAAAAACATTCAGTACTTC
CASSLSTAIAKNIQYF
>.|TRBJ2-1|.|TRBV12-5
TGTGCTAGTGGTTTGCCCCGGGGGGACAGCGGCCTTAATGAGCAGTTCTTC
CASGLPRGDSGLNEQFF
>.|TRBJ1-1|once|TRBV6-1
TGTGCCAGAGGGCCGAACACTGAAGCTTTCTTT
CARGPNTEAFF
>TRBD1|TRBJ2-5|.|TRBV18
TGTGCCAGCTCAAAAGGACAGGGAGAGACCCAGTACTTC
CASSKGQGETQYF
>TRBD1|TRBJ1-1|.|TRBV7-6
TGTGCCAGCAGCGCGGGACAGGGGGCGCGTCACACTGAAGCTTTCTTT
CASSAGQGARHTEAFF
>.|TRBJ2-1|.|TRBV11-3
TGTGCCAGCAGTCTAGGTAAATCCTACAATGAGCAGTTCTTC
CASSLGKSYNEQFF
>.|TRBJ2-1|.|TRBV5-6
TGTGCCAGCAGCTTTCTTACCGGGACCCATACCGACGGGTACAATGAGCAGTTCTTC
CASSFLTGTHTDGYNEQFF
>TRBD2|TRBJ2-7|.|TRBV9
TGTGCCAGCAGCGTCCGACTAGCGGGAGAGAAAGACGAGCAGTACTTC
CASSVRLAGEKDEQYF
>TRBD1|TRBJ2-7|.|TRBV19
TGTGCCAGTAGTATTCGAGGGGGCAGAGAGCAGTACTTC
CASSIRGGREQYF
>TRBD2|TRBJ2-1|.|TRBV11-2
TGTGCCAGCAGCTCACTAGCGGGAGGGTACAATGAGCAGTTCTTC
CASSSLAGGYNEQFF
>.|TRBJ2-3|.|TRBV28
TGTGCCAGCCAACGAGATCTCACAGATACGCAGTATTTT
CASQRDLTDTQYF
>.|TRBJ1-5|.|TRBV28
TGTGCCAGCAGTAGAACAGGATACAATCAGCCCCAGCATTTT
CASSRTGYNQPQHF
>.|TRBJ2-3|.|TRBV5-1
TGCGCCAGCAGCGGAGGTCCCCCGGCCGGAGGTACGCAGTATTTT
CASSGGPPAGGTQYF
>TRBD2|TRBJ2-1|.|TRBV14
TGTGCCAGCAGCCAAGGAGCGGGAATCCCCTACAATGAGCAGTTCTTC
CASSQGAGIPYNEQFF
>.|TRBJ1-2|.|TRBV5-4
TGTGCCAGCAGCTTGGAGGGCAGGGACTATGGCTACACCTTC
CASSLEGRDYGYTF
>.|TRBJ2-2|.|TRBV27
TGTGCCAGCAGTCCCAACGACAACGGGGCGAACACCGGGGAGCTGTTTTTT
CASSPNDNGANTGELFF
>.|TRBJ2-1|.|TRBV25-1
TGTGCCAGCAGGAAGGCCCCCACGCCCTACAATGAGCAGTTCTTC
CASRKAPTPYNEQFF
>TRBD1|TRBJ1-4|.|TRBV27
TGTGCCAGCAGCCCCTTTAGACAGGGGGCGAACGAAAAACTGTTTTTT
CASSPFRQGANEKLFF
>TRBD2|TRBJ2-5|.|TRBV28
TGTGCCAGCAGTTTTTTGTTCGCGCGGGAGGGAGCAGAGACCCAGTACTTC
CASSFLFAREGAETQYF
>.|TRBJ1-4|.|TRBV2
TGTGCCAGCAGTGCCCTGCCGGGAACAACTAATGAAAAACTGTTTTTT
CASSALPGTTNEKLFF
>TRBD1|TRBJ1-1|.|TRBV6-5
TGTGCCAGCAGTTTCTGGACAGGGGAAGCTTTCTTT
CASSFWTGEAFF
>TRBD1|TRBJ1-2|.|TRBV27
TGTGCCAGCAGTTTAACTCCGACAGGGGGCTCCAATGGCTACACCTTC
CASSLTPTGGSNGYTF
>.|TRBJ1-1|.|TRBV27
TGTGCCAGCAGCCCCCCCGGGACTGAAGCTTTCTTT
CASSPPGTEAFF
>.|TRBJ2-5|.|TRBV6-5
TGTGCCAGCAGTCAAGAGACCCAGTACTTC
CASSQETQYF
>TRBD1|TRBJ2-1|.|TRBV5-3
TGTGCCGCAACGACAGGGAAGGGCTACAATGAGCAGTTCTTC
CAATTGKGYNEQFF
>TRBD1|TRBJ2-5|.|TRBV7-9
TGTGCCAGCAGCTTATGGGCAGGGGGCGTATTCCAAGAGACCCAGTACTTC
CASSLWAGGVFQETQYF
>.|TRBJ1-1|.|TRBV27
TGTGCCAGCAGTTTAACCGGACGCATGAACACTGAAGCTTTCTTT
CASSLTGRMNTEAFF
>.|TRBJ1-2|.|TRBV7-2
TGTGCCAGCCACGCGAACTATGGCTACACCTTC
CASHANYGYTF
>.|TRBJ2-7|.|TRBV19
TGTGCCAGTAGTATCCGGGGGACCCCCTACGAGCAGTACTTC
CASSIRGTPYEQYF